The 26 T cell receptor beta chains below all came from one sample that was sequenced in a study of blood T cells in healthy people across ages. The use of a sample-barcoded 5' primer and a J-beta primer mix characterized a second PCR of about 7 to 12 cycles. Using its own MiXCR run on the 5' RACE reads, TCRdb lists one record per CDR3 protein. The table records approximately 1.5 million distinct CDR3 sequences, approximately 32% of them present only once. Material: blood. Receptor source: a woman in her twenties or thirties in good health.

Only a few counts were recorded for this clonotype. This sequence joins TRBV20-1 and TRBJ1-6, with TRBD1 matching 7 bases. The length of the CDR3 is 16 residues. Per germline, CDR1 DFQATT and CDR2 SNEGSKA (reference sequence). V dropped 2 bases and J dropped 3; count of bases not matched to a gene: 7. DNA for the CDR3: TGCAGTGCTAGACGAGGGGGCCCCCTCTATAATTCACCCCTCCACTTT. Amino acids: CSARRGGPLYNSPLHF.

Details on this clonotype: One end of the junction does not line up with germline, which may come from a read error. V and J are TRBV6-2 or TRBV6-3 and TRBJ1-2, with D unclear. The CDR3 covers 13 residues. Germline CDR1 reads MNHEY; CDR2 reads SVGEGT. CDR3 residues: CASSPDTYYGNTF. Here the CDR3 DNA reads TGTGCCAGCAGTCCCGACACATACTATGGCAACACCTTC.

This clonotype occurred a few times. The chain joins TRBV27 to TRBJ2-1, with D possibly TRBD2 on 6 matching bases. V gave up 6 bases and J gave up 5 bases, with 20 bases separating them. This CDR3 comprises 16 residues. Per the germline V gene, CDR1 is MNHEY and CDR2 is SMNVEV (reference sequence). The CDR3 DNA sequence: TGTGCCAGCAGCCACGCTAGGGCGGGATGGGACAATGAGCAGTTCTTC. Protein: CASSHARAGWDNEQFF.

V gene TRBV20-1 combines with J gene TRBJ2-5; 8 bases are shared with TRBD2. The DNA end is a closer match to TRBJ2-7, so the J assignment may be wrong. This CDR3 has 14 residues. CDR1 DFQATT and CDR2 SNEGSKA come from the germline V gene (reference sequence). DNA for the CDR3: TGCAGTGTGCAGGGGCGGGGGGAGTCGCACGAGCAGTACTTC. This encodes CSVQGRGESHEQYF.

The V call is TRBV7-6, the J call TRBJ1-2, with unresolved D. CDR3 length equals 13 residues. Germline V gives CDR1 SGHVS, CDR2 FNYEAQ. V gave up 4 bases and J gave up 4 bases, with 10 bases separating them. CDR3 bases: TGTGCCAGCAGCTCCACTAAAGGCTATGGCTACACCTTC. Translation: CASSSTKGYGYTF.

The genes are TRBV5-1 and TRBJ1-2, with 8 bases identical to TRBD1. This CDR3 region has 15 residues. The junction had 9 bases not matched to a gene; V was cut back by 4 bases and J by 4 bases. Germline V gives CDR1 SGHRS, CDR2 YFSETQ. CDR3 sequence reads: CASSAIQGGSYGYTF. The CDR3 DNA sequence: TGCGCCAGCAGCGCAATACAGGGGGGATCCTATGGCTACACCTTC.

This chain uses TRBV3-1 with TRBJ2-7; 9 bases align to TRBD2. Germline V gives CDR1 LGHDT, CDR2 YNNKEL (reference sequence). The ends lost 2 bases at V and 5 bases at J; junction bases unmatched: 7. CDR3 length: 15 residues. DNA of the CDR3: TGTGCCAGCAGCCAAATTAGCGGGGGCAGGAACGAGCAGTACTTC. It is translated as CASSQISGGRNEQYF.

The chain has TRBV2 and TRBJ2-7, with D tentatively TRBD1 (5 bases). V was cut by 0 bases and J by 1 base, with 13 bases left in between. This CDR3 comprises 16 residues. Germline CDR1 is SNHLY and CDR2 is FYNNEI. The CDR3 sequence: CASSEAVGAKSYEQYF. CDR3 nucleotide sequence: TGTGCCAGCAGTGAAGCAGTAGGGGCGAAGTCCTACGAGCAGTACTTC.

This clonotype was found once. The chain combines TRBV28 with TRBJ1-5; 9 bases map to TRBD1. V was pared by 7 bases and J by 9 bases, with 10 bases of the junction left unmatched. The germline V gene encodes CDR1 MDHEN and CDR2 SYDVKM. This CDR3 spans 14 amino acids. CDR3 nucleotide sequence: TGTGCCAGCATCGAAGGACAGGGGAAAGGGCCCCAGCATTTT. It codes for CASIEGQGKGPQHF.

CDR3 amino acids: CSAQSLYTGELFF. In DNA form, the CDR3 reads TGCAGTGCCCAAAGCCTATACACCGGGGAGCTGTTTTTT. The chain has TRBV20-1 and TRBJ2-2; D call uncertain. This CDR3 region has 13 residues. V lost 6 bases and J 3 bases, leaving 11 bases between the germline ends. Germline CDR1 and CDR2: DFQATT and SNEGSKA (reference sequence).

The V and J genes are TRBV20-1 and TRBJ1-6, with a possible D match to TRBD1 (6 bases). Germline values: CDR1 DFQATT, CDR2 SNEGSKA (reference sequence). The V and J ends lost 0 bases and 6 bases respectively, with 15 bases between them. The CDR3 runs 16 residues. The CDR3 bases are TGCAGTGCTAGAGATGGGCAGGGGAATCGTAATTCACCCCTCCACTTT. The encoded protein is CSARDGQGNRNSPLHF.

The chain employs TRBV9 and TRBJ2-1; D remains unclear. Germline assignment: CDR1 SGDLS and CDR2 YYNGEE. The CDR3 is 14 residues long. The CDR3 protein is CASEGPRSYNEQFF. The CDR3 nucleotides are TGTGCAAGTGAAGGTCCGCGATCCTACAATGAGCAGTTCTTC.

The genes are TRBV6-1 and TRBJ1-2; the match to TRBD1 covers 8 bases. Per germline, CDR1 MNHNS and CDR2 SASEGT. The CDR3 is 16 amino acids. V shed 1 base and J 0 bases; nucleotides not matched to a gene: 4. The CDR3: CASSEVGTGANYGYTF. CDR3 nucleotide sequence: TGTGCCAGCAGTGAAGTGGGGACAGGCGCTAACTATGGCTACACCTTC.

This clonotype was seen only a few times. The rearrangement uses TRBV5-6 and TRBJ2-1, with TRBD2 identical over 8 bases. The CDR3 runs to 18 residues. Germline V lookup: CDR1 SGHDT, CDR2 YYEEEE. Trimming cost V 4 bases and J 4 bases; bases outside gene matches: 16. The CDR3 is CASSVPLLGSGGYNEQFF. The CDR3 region has the DNA TGTGCCAGCAGCGTTCCCCTACTGGGGAGCGGGGGTTACAATGAGCAGTTCTTC.

This chain links TRBV12-3 or TRBV12-4 with TRBJ1-1; no firm D call. The CDR3 loop spans 12 amino acids. The V and J ends lost 6 bases and 4 bases respectively, with 9 bases between them. The DNA for the CDR3 is TGTGCCAGCAGGTCATGGTCCACTGAAGCTTTCTTT. The encoded protein is CASRSWSTEAFF.

This clonotype was seen a handful of times. The chain carries TRBV4-2 and TRBJ2-7, with 9 bases fitting TRBD2. The CDR3 sequence is 16 residues long. The germline V gene has CDR1 LGHNA and CDR2 YNFKEQ. V dropped 3 bases and J dropped 2; count of bases not matched to a gene: 8. This CDR3 is CASSHPAGTSPYEQYF. The CDR3 DNA sequence: TGTGCCAGCAGCCATCCCGCCGGGACTAGCCCCTACGAGCAGTACTTC.

This clonotype has more than one count but fewer than ten. This sequence joins TRBV10-3 and TRBJ1-5; D remains ambiguous. The CDR3 spans 14 residues. Germline CDR1 reads ENHRY; CDR2 reads SYGVKD. V lost 6 bases and J 0 bases, leaving 9 bases between the germline ends. The CDR3 loop reads CAIRSGTSNQPQHF. CDR3 nucleotides: TGTGCCATCAGGTCCGGTACTAGCAATCAGCCCCAGCATTTT.

Only a few counts were recorded for this clonotype. V gene TRBV5-1 combines with J gene TRBJ2-7, with D perhaps given as TRBD1 or TRBD2 (6 bases each). Trimming pared 4 bases from V and 1 base from J, leaving 18 bases between. The CDR3 loop spans 16 amino acids. Germline V gene lookup returns CDR1 SGHRS and CDR2 YFSETQ. CDR3 region: CASSPLGGKLSYEQYF. The CDR3 DNA reads as TGCGCCAGCAGCCCCCTAGGGGGGAAACTGTCCTACGAGCAGTACTTC.

This chain links TRBV27 with TRBJ2-1; no reliable D call. V lost 5 bases, J lost 9 bases, and 8 bases lay in between. Germline values: CDR1 MNHEY, CDR2 SMNVEV (reference sequence). The CDR3 contains 11 residues. The CDR3 DNA reads TGTGCCAGCAGTGACGGGCGTGAGCAGTTCTTC. Residues: CASSDGREQFF.

The rearrangement links TRBV7-3 to TRBJ1-1; perhaps TRBD1 as D (6 bases). Trimming cost V 5 bases and J 6 bases, with 16 bases left between them. Germline V gene data show CDR1 as SGHTA and CDR2 as FQGTGA. This CDR3 has 14 amino acids. The CDR3 region has the DNA TGTGCCAGCAGCCAGGGACTTCCAGGGGCTGAAGCTTTCTTT. Residues: CASSQGLPGAEAFF.

This clonotype was recorded a few times. The J gene is TRBJ2-5, the V gene TRBV5-1; D may be TRBD1 or TRBD2 (5 bases each). This CDR3 has 15 amino acids. The germline V gene has CDR1 SGHRS and CDR2 YFSETQ. Trimming pared 6 bases from V and 2 bases from J, leaving 17 bases between. The CDR3 bases are TGCGCCAGCACATCGCCGGGGCAGAAGCAAGAGACCCAGTACTTC. Its protein product is CASTSPGQKQETQYF. The whole variable domain, filled in from reference TRBV5-1 and TRBJ2-5, reads KAGVTQTPRYLIKTRGQQVTLSCSPISGHRSVSWYQQTPGQGLQFLFEYFSETQRNKGNFPGRFSGRQFSNSRSEMNVSTLELGDSALYLCASTSPGQKQETQYFGPGTRLLVL.

The V and J genes are TRBV6-1 and TRBJ1-1; no firm D call. V lost 3 bases and J lost 1, with 9 bases in between. The CDR3 extends over 14 amino acids. The germline V gene has CDR1 MNHNS and CDR2 SASEGT. CDR3 in amino acids: CASSDALWNTEAFF. DNA of the CDR3: TGTGCCAGCAGTGATGCACTCTGGAACACTGAAGCTTTCTTT.

This clonotype was seen only once. This chain joins TRBV18 and TRBJ2-5; D is unresolved. The end of the DNA fits TRBJ2-7 better, so the J call may be wrong. The CDR3 contains 14 residues. Germline V lookup: CDR1 KGHSH, CDR2 LQKENI. In DNA form, the CDR3 reads TGTGCCAGCTCACCCCCACGTCCTAGGGACGAGCAGTACTTC. Its translation: CASSPPRPRDEQYF.

This clonotype appeared a few times. The chain is built from TRBV7-2 and TRBJ2-7; D might be TRBD2 (6 bases). CDR3 size: 14 residues. V was pared by 5 bases and J by 9 bases, with 20 bases between. Germline V gene lookup returns CDR1 SGHTA and CDR2 FQGNSA. DNA of the CDR3: TGTGCCAGCAGCCCTGCCGGGGGTCTAGTAGGGCAGTACTTC. Translated, it gives CASSPAGGLVGQYF.

This clonotype was observed a few times. The chain employs TRBV9 and TRBJ2-1; 11 bases match TRBD2. The germline gives CDR1 SGDLS, CDR2 YYNGEE. Trimming took 2 bases from V and 7 from J; bases not matched to a gene: 11. The CDR3 contains 17 residues. Here the CDR3 reads CASSVSGGTSGTNEQFF. CDR3 sequence (DNA): TGTGCCAGCAGCGTGTCCGGGGGGACTAGCGGCACAAATGAGCAGTTCTTC.

This clonotype came up a few times. This chain links TRBV6-1 with TRBJ1-2; no clear D gene. V lost 0 bases to trimming and J lost 8 bases, with 13 bases between them. CDR1 is MNHNS and CDR2 is SASEGT in the germline V gene. The CDR3 is 14 residues long. CDR3 loop: CASSEALSGYGYTF. Written as DNA, the CDR3 is TGTGCCAGCAGTGAAGCGCTCAGTGGTTACGGCTACACCTTC.